Sequencing of this TCR beta chain was carried out in a study of T cells in Graves' hyperthyroidism and ophthalmopathy. Broader study findings: Ophthalmopathy got predicted by the model a median approximately six months before its onset. Blood also contained most expanded thyroid clonotypes above 0.001.

In its sample, this clonotype was seen many times. The antigen is not known. Trimming removed 4 bases at V and 0 bases at J, with 11 bases between. This CDR3 region has 15 residues. Germline loops: CDR1 SNHLY, CDR2 FYNNEI. Using RNA transcripts as the source, TCR beta CDR3 regions were amplified. The HTBI set primed first-round TCR CDR3 RT-PCR. TCRdb re-called the multiplex PCR reads through MiXCR, storing one row per CDR3 protein. Altogether under 450,000 distinct CDR3 sequences are present, 15% to 18% being singletons, with the ten largest covering 11% to 15%. The PBMCs had their origin in more than 9.5 ml of fresh peripheral blood.

The clonotype comes from a woman between 18 and 29 years old with Graves' hyperthyroidism. The V call is TRBV2, the J call TRBJ2-3; weak D call: TRBD1 (6 bases). The sequenced sample consisted of blood. In DNA, the CDR3 is TGTGCCAGCAGTGTTCAAGGGGGAAGCACAGATACGCAGTATTTT. It is translated as CASSVQGGSTDTQYF. The variable domain in full, completed from reference TRBV2 and TRBJ2-3, reads EPEVTQTPSHQVTQMGQEVILRCVPISNHLYFYWYRQILGQKVEFLVSFYNNEISEKSEIFDDQFSVERPDGSNFTLKIRSTKLEDSAMYFCASSVQGGSTDTQYFGPGTRLTVL.